One and the same sample provided the 18 T cell receptor beta chains below, sequenced in a study of glioma-infiltrating T cells after dendritic cell vaccination. Sequencing was performed with immunoSEQ multiplex PCR; in TCRdb, only in-frame clones are kept and a portion is missing. In the table there are 90,000 to 100,000 clones, around 80% of which are singletons. The sample consisted of blood, taken before dendritic cell vaccination. These receptor sequences come from a human donor with glioblastoma.

Turning to this clone: Possible read error: a much larger clone is one base away. The chain combines TRBV6-1 with TRBJ2-7; TRBD2 matches 8 bases. Germline CDR1 reads MNHNS; CDR2 reads SASEGT. This CDR3 has 13 amino acids. CDR3 sequence: CASRLGLVYGQYF. In nucleotides, the CDR3 is TGTGCCAGCAGGTTGGGACTAGTGTACGGGCAGTACTTC.

The rearrangement joins TRBV19 to TRBJ1-1; D is possibly TRBD1 (5 bases). The germline V and J ends were trimmed by 3 bases and 8 bases, with 22 bases remaining between them. The CDR3 has 16 amino acids. CDR1 and CDR2 from the germline V gene are LNHDA and SQIVND (reference sequence). CDR3 sequence (DNA): TGTGCCAGTAGTATTGAGCCAGGGTTGCGGGGTAGGGAAGCTTTCTTT. It specifies CASSIEPGLRGREAFF.

The chain is built from TRBV28 and TRBJ2-7, with TRBD2 as a possible D gene (6 bases). CDR3 length: 14 residues. Looked up from germline, CDR1 is MDHEN and CDR2 is SYDVKM. The V end lost 3 bases, the J end lost 2 bases, and 11 bases lay between the germline ends. This CDR3 is CASSFPGAPYEQYF. CDR3 bases: TGTGCCAGCAGTTTCCCGGGAGCCCCCTACGAGCAGTACTTC.

This chain's CDR3 is CSAGQLNEQFF. The CDR3 bases are TGCAGTGCGGGACAGCTCAATGAGCAGTTCTTC. The chain employs TRBV20-1 and TRBJ2-1, with 7 bases that match TRBD1. V gave up 6 bases and J gave up 6 bases; unmatched junction bases: 2. The CDR3 contains 11 residues. Germline V CDR1 and CDR2: DFQATT, SNEGSKA (reference sequence).

The chain combines TRBV6-6 with TRBJ2-7; D is possibly TRBD2 (5 bases). CDR3 size: 13 residues. Deletions cut 5 bases from V and 6 bases from J, with 14 bases between. CDR1 MNHNY and CDR2 SVGAGI come from the germline V gene (reference sequence). The DNA of the CDR3 is TGTGCCAGCAGTCTAGATCCTAGCTCCGAGCAGTACTTC. Protein: CASSLDPSSEQYF.

J is TRBJ2-3 and V is TRBV7-9; 10 bases are shared with TRBD2. The length of the CDR3 is 16 residues. Germline V CDR1 and CDR2: SEHNR, FQNEAQ (reference sequence). V lost 5 bases, J lost 1 base, and 6 bases stayed unmatched. CDR3 DNA sequence: TGTGCCAGCAGCACTAGGACTAGCGGAGGCACAGATACGCAGTATTTT. It codes for CASSTRTSGGTDTQYF.

The genes are TRBV6-1 and TRBJ2-7; 7 nucleotides align to TRBD1. This CDR3 has 12 amino acids. Trimming removed 4 bases from V and 3 bases from J; junction bases left unmatched: 0. The germline V gene has CDR1 MNHNS and CDR2 SASEGT. The CDR3 DNA sequence: TGTGCCAGCAGTGGACAGGGCTACGAGCAGTACTTC. This translates into CASSGQGYEQYF.

V is TRBV2 and J is TRBJ2-7, with D possibly TRBD2 on 6 matching bases. CDR1 and CDR2 from the germline V gene are SNHLY and FYNNEI. The V gene lost 2 bases and the J gene lost 3 bases, with 11 bases spanning the gap. The CDR3 is 14 residues long. CDR3 in DNA: TGTGCCAGCAGTGAACCGGGACTTCGCTACGAGCAGTACTTC. Amino acids: CASSEPGLRYEQYF.

The rearrangement links TRBV4-2 to TRBJ1-2; 9 nucleotides match TRBD1. The V gene's germline CDR1 is LGHNA and CDR2 YNFKEQ. This CDR3 region has 16 residues. V trimming: 0 bases; J trimming: 4 bases; junction bases outside the gene matches: 6. CDR3 DNA sequence: TGTGCCAGCAGCCAAGATTTACAGGGGGCGAGCTATGGCTACACCTTC. This sequence encodes CASSQDLQGASYGYTF.

The chain links TRBV28 to TRBJ2-4; TRBD2 is a possible D gene (5 bases). The CDR3 spans 15 residues. Germline lookup yields CDR1 MDHEN and CDR2 SYDVKM. The germline V and J ends were trimmed by 4 bases and 1 base, with 11 bases remaining between them. In DNA form, the CDR3 reads TGTGCCAGCAGTTCCATCCCGGGGGCCAAAAACATTCAGTACTTC. Amino acids: CASSSIPGAKNIQYF.

This chain joins TRBV6-5 and TRBJ1-5, with 7 bases identical to TRBD1. The germline V gene has CDR1 MNHEY and CDR2 SVGAGI. The V segment lost 2 bases and the J segment 5 bases; nucleotides outside the gene matches: 6. The CDR3 covers 15 residues. The CDR3 loop reads CASSYGTGVDQPQHF. CDR3 in DNA: TGTGCCAGCAGTTACGGTACAGGGGTGGATCAGCCCCAGCATTTT.

V and J are TRBV5-8 and TRBJ1-2; D is possibly TRBD1 (6 bases). The germline V gene encodes CDR1 SGHTS and CDR2 YDEGEE. CDR3 length: 15 residues. The V end was cut by 0 bases, the J end by 1 base, with 10 bases between. The CDR3 here is CASSLVQGFNYGYTF. The CDR3 DNA is TGTGCCAGCAGCTTGGTGCAGGGGTTTAACTATGGCTACACCTTC.

The chain joins TRBV2 to TRBJ1-2; unclear D gene. V was clipped by 5 bases and J by 1 base, with 8 bases between them. The CDR3 has 13 residues. In germline, CDR1 is SNHLY, CDR2 FYNNEI. In nucleotides, the CDR3 is TGTGCCAGCAGTAGAACAGTTAACTATGGCTACACCTTC. It encodes CASSRTVNYGYTF. The full variable domain, rest sourced from reference TRBV2 and TRBJ1-2, is EPEVTQTPSHQVTQMGQEVILRCVPISNHLYFYWYRQILGQKVEFLVSFYNNEISEKSEIFDDQFSVERPDGSNFTLKIRSTKLEDSAMYFCASSRTVNYGYTFGSGTRLTVV.

This chain links TRBV5-8 with TRBJ2-7, with 7 bases that match TRBD1. The trim removed 4 bases at V and 0 bases at J, leaving 4 bases unmatched. Germline V lookup: CDR1 SGHTS, CDR2 YDEGEE. The CDR3 has 14 amino acids. The CDR3 coding sequence is TGTGCCAGCAGCAAGGACAGGAACTCCTACGAGCAGTACTTC. Translation gives CASSKDRNSYEQYF.

The chain carries TRBV30 and TRBJ1-2, with D possibly matching TRBD1 (5 bases). This CDR3 is 13 amino acids long. Germline CDR1 GTSNPN, CDR2 SVGIG (reference sequence). Trimming removed 3 bases from V and 5 bases from J, with 13 bases in between. CDR3 residues: CAWSPGGLYGYTF. The CDR3 bases are TGTGCCTGGAGCCCGGGGGGATTGTATGGCTACACCTTC.

The genes are TRBV18 and TRBJ1-4; 9 bases are shared with TRBD1. After removal of 0 bases from V and 6 bases from J, the junction contained 2 bases not matched to a gene. The CDR3 length is 15 residues. The germline V gene has CDR1 KGHSH and CDR2 LQKENI. CDR3 region: CASSPPGTGHEKLFF. In nucleotides, the CDR3 is TGTGCCAGCTCACCACCGGGGACAGGGCATGAAAAACTGTTTTTT.

This clone has only a few counts. The chain couples TRBV7-3 to TRBJ2-3; D uncertain. This CDR3 region has 14 residues. Deletions cut 4 bases from V and 4 bases from J, with 12 bases between. Germline loops: CDR1 SGHTA, CDR2 FQGTGA. Written as DNA, the CDR3 is TGTGCCAGCAGCTCTGGCCGTGTTTCAGATACGCAGTATTTT. Encoded protein: CASSSGRVSDTQYF.

The chain is built from TRBV11-3 and TRBJ2-1; D may be TRBD2 (5 bases). CDR3 size: 15 residues. V lost 1 base and J 2 bases, leaving 9 bases between the germline ends. CDR1 is SGHNT, CDR2 YENEEA, per germline. The CDR3 is CASSLGGPAYNEQFF. CDR3 in DNA: TGTGCCAGCAGCTTAGGAGGGCCCGCCTACAATGAGCAGTTCTTC.